This entry is about one T cell receptor (beta chain). An end of the junction differs from the germline gene, which may be a read error. This sample is part of a study of blood T cell repertoires in COVID-19. Profiled with immunoSEQ multiplex PCR; TCRdb holds only in-frame clones, not every one. The sample holds just over 300,000 clones, around 89% seen once. Participant reports of clinical history set cohort assignment. Donors in Cohort 3 counted as recovered after two negative PCRs, clearance, or symptom resolution. From germline, CDR1 is SSHAT and CDR2 FNYEAQ (reference sequence). The CDR3 has 16 residues.

This rearrangement joins TRBV7-7 to TRBJ2-5, with D tentatively TRBD2 (6 bases). The sequence was obtained from a woman between 40 and 55 years old who had recovered from COVID-19. The specimen sequenced was PBMCs or T cells enriched from blood (not recorded which). The CDR3 DNA reads as TGTGCTAGCAGCTTAAATCCCGGGAGCCCCCGAGAGACCCAGTACTTC. Translated: CASSLNPGSPRETQYF.